This T cell receptor (beta chain) came from a study of response to subunit inactivated influenza vaccine. The sample holds a few counts of this clonotype. Its antigen is not known. TCRdb re-analysed the RT-PCR reads in MiXCR, keeping a single row per CDR3 protein. Among 150,000 or so distinct CDR3 sequences, roughly 10% were seen once, and the ten largest hold roughly 12%. Study-wide results and limits: Authors suggested each seasonal flu vaccination may recruit only limited numbers of new T cells.

V lost 5 bases, J lost 6 bases, and 6 bases stayed unmatched. This CDR3 spans 15 amino acids. Germline V gives CDR1 LGHDT, CDR2 YNNKEL (reference sequence). Sequenced here: non-naive T cells sorted from PBMCs, sampled 45 days after vaccination. The V gene is TRBV3-1, the J gene TRBJ1-6; 8 nucleotides agree with TRBD1. The TCR comes from a man between 45 and 60 years old who received an inactivated influenza vaccine. This CDR3 is CASSSRTGFNSPLHF. CDR3 sequence (DNA): TGTGCCAGCAGCTCACGGACAGGGTTTAATTCACCCCTCCACTTT.